Here is one TCR beta chain with its context. Its antigen is unidentified. Approximately 98,000 TCR templates underwent assay in each sample. Assay used: immunoSEQ multiplex PCR; TCRdb lists only in-frame clones, some missing. The repertoire consists of about 72,000 clones, with under 95% occurring once and the leading ten covering around 30%. Between the trimmed V and J ends, which lost 1 base and 0 bases, there was a span of 10 bases. Germline V gene sequence: CDR1 LNHDA, CDR2 SQIVND (reference sequence). The CDR3 length is 15 residues. The source of the sample is a study of siplizumab effects on memory and regulatory T cells. Study-level points and caveats: In the presence of siplizumab, alloreactive sequences traceable to unstimulated CD4+ memory cells were significantly reduced. Naive T cell populations appeared to exhibit greater diversity than memory cells and appeared to be major alloresponse contributors. The authors did not confirm suppressive function in proliferating Tregs from siplizumab cultures.

V gene TRBV19 combines with J gene TRBJ2-7, with unresolved D. The TCR was taken from a human donor in good health. The sequencing sample was made of CD8+ T cells sorted from blood. The CDR3 protein is CASSIGSYSSYEQYF. For the CDR3, the DNA is TGTGCCAGTAGTATAGGGAGCTACAGCTCCTACGAGCAGTACTTC.